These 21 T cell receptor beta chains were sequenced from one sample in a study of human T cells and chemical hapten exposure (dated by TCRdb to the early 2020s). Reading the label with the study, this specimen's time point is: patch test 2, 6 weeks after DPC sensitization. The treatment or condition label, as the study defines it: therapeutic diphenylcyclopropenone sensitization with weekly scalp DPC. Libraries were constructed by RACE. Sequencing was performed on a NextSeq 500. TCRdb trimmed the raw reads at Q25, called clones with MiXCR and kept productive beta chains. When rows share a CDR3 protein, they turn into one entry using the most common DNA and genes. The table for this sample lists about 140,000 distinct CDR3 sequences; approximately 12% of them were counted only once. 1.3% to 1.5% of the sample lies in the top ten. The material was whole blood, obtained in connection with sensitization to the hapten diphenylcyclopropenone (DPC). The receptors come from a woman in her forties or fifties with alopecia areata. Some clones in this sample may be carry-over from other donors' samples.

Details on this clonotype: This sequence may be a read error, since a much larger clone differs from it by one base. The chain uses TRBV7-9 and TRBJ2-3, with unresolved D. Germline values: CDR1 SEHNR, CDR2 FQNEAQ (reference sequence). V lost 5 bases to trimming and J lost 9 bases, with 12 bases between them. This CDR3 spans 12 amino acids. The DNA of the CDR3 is TGTGCCAGCAGCCACACCCTGAAAACGCAGTATTTT. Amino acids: CASSHTLKTQYF.

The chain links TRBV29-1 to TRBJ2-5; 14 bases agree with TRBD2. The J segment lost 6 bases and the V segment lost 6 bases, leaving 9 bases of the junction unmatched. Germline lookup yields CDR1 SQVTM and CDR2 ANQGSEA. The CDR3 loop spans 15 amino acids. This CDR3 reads CSVSGTSGGQKTQYF. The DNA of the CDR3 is TGCAGCGTCTCCGGGACTAGCGGGGGCCAGAAGACCCAGTACTTC.

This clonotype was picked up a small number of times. The CDR3 bases are TGTGCCAGTAGTATAGATCAGGCTAGCGGGAGGGCCTGGTCCTACAATGAGCAGTTCTTC. Amino acid sequence: CASSIDQASGRAWSYNEQFF. The chain uses TRBV19 and TRBJ2-1; the match to TRBD2 covers 12 bases. This CDR3 has 20 amino acids. Germline V CDR1 and CDR2: LNHDA, SQIVND (reference sequence). Unmatched junction bases numbered 10, after V lost 0 bases and J lost 1 base.

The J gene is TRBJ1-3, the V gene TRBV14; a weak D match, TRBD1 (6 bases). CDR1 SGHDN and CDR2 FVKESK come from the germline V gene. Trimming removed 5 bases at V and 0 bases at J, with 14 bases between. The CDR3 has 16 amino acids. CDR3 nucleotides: TGTGCCAGCAGCATACAGGGACTCGTCTCTGGAAACACCATATATTTT. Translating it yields CASSIQGLVSGNTIYF.

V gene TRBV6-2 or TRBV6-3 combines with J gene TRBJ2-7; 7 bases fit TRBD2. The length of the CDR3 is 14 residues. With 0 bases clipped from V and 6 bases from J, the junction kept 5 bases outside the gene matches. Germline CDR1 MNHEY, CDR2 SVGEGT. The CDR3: CASSYSGGSGEQYF. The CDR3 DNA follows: TGTGCCAGCAGTTACTCGGGCGGGAGTGGCGAGCAGTACTTC.

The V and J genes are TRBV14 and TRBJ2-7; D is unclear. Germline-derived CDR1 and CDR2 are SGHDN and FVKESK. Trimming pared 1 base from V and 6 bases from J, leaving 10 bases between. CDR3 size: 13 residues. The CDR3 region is CASSQGPGSEQYF. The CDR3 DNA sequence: TGTGCCAGCAGCCAAGGACCGGGCTCCGAGCAGTACTTC.

CDR3 amino acids: CASSTQQGVLSMNTEAFF. DNA for the CDR3: TGTGCCAGCAGCACGCAACAGGGGGTCCTCTCAATGAACACTGAAGCTTTCTTT. The V gene is TRBV3-1, the J gene TRBJ1-1; the match to TRBD1 covers 8 bases. The CDR3 runs 18 residues. Germline V gene sequence: CDR1 LGHDT, CDR2 YNNKEL (reference sequence). The junction had 14 bases not matched to a gene; V was cut back by 5 bases and J by 0 bases.

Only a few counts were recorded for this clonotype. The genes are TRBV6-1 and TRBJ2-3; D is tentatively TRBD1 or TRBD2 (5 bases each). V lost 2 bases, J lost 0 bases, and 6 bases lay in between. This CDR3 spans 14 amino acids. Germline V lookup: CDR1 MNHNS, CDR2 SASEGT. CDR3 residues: CASSEWGSTDTQYF. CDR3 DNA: TGTGCCAGCAGTGAATGGGGGAGCACAGATACGCAGTATTTT.

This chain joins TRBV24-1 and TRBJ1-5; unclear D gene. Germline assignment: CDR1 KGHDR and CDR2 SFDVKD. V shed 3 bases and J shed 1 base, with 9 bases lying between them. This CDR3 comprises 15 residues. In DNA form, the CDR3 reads TGTGCCACCAGTGATCCTAAGAGGAGCAATCAGCCCCAGCATTTT. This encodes CATSDPKRSNQPQHF.

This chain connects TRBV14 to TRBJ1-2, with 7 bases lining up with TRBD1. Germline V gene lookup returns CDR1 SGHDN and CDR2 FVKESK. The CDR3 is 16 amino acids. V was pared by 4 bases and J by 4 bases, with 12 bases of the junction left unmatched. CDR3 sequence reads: CASSRLGTAFSYGYTF. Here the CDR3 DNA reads TGTGCCAGCAGCCGACTTGGGACAGCCTTCAGCTATGGCTACACCTTC.

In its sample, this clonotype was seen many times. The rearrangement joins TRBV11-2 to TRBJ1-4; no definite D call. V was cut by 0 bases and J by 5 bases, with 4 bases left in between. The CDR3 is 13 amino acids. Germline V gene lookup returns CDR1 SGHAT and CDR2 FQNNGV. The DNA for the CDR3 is TGTGCCAGCAGCTTAGAACAGAATGAAAAACTGTTTTTT. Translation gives CASSLEQNEKLFF.

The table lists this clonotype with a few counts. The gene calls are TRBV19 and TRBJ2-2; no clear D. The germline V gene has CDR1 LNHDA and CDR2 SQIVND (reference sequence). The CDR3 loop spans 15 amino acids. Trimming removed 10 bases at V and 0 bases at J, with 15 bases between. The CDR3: CATLGPFANTGELFF. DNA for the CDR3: TGTGCCACTCTCGGACCGTTCGCGAACACCGGGGAGCTGTTTTTT.

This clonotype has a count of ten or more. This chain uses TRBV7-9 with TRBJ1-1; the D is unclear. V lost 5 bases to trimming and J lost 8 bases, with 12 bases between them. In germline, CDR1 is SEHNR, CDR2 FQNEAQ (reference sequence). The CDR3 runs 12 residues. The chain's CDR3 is CASSVRPPEAFF. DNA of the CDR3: TGTGCCAGCAGCGTAAGACCTCCAGAAGCTTTCTTT. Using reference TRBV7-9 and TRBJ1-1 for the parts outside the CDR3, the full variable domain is DTGVSQNPRHKITKRGQNVTFRCDPISEHNRLYWYRQTLGQGPEFLTYFQNEAQLEKSRLLSDRFSAERPKGSFSTLEIQRTEQGDSAMYLCASSVRPPEAFFGQGTRLTVV.

CDR3 bases: TGTGCCAGTACAGGGGACTCGTATGGCGGGGAGCTGTTTTTT. It codes for CASTGDSYGGELFF. The chain links TRBV3-1 to TRBJ2-2, with a tentative D call TRBD1 (7 bases). From germline, CDR1 is LGHDT and CDR2 YNNKEL (reference sequence). The V gene lost 9 bases and the J gene lost 7 bases, with 18 bases spanning the gap. The CDR3 contains 14 residues. The full variable domain, in which reference TRBV3-1 and TRBJ2-2 provide the parts outside the CDR3, is DTAVSQTPKYLVTQMGNDKSIKCEQNLGHDTMYWYKQDSKKFLKIMFSYNNKELIINETVPNRFSPKSPDKAHLNLHINSLELGDSAVYFCASTGDSYGGELFFGEGSRLTVL.

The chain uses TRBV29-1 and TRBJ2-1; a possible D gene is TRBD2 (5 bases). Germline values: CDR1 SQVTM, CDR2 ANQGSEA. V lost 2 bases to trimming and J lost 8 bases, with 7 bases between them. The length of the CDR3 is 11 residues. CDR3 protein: CSVESGYEQFF. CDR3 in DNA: TGCAGCGTTGAATCGGGGTATGAGCAGTTCTTC.

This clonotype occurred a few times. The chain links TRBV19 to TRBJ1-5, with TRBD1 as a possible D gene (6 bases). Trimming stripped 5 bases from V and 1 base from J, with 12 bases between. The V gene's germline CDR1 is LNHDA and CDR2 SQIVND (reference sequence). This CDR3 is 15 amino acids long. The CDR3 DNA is TGTGCCAGTAGTGATGCCAGGGGAAGCAATCAGCCCCAGCATTTT. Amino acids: CASSDARGSNQPQHF. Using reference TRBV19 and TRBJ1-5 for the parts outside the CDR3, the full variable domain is DGGITQSPKYLFRKEGQNVTLSCEQNLNHDAMYWYRQDPGQGLRLIYYSQIVNDFQKGDIAEGYSVSREKKESFPLTVTSAQKNPTAFYLCASSDARGSNQPQHFGDGTRLSIL.

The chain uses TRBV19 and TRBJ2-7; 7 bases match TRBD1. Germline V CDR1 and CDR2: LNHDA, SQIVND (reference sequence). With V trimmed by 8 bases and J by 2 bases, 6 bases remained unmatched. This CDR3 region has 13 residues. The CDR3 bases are TGTGCCAGTTCTGACAGGGCAACCTACGAGCAGTACTTC. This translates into CASSDRATYEQYF. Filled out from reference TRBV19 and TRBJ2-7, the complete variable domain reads DGGITQSPKYLFRKEGQNVTLSCEQNLNHDAMYWYRQDPGQGLRLIYYSQIVNDFQKGDIAEGYSVSREKKESFPLTVTSAQKNPTAFYLCASSDRATYEQYFGPGTRLTVT.

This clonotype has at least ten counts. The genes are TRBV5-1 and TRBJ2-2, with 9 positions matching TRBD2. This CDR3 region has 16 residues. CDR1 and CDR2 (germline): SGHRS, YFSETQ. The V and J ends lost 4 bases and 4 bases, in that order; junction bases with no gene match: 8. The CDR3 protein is CASSQGVAGATGELFF. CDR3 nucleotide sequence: TGCGCCAGCAGCCAGGGGGTAGCGGGAGCCACCGGGGAGCTGTTTTTT.

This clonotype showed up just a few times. The CDR3 DNA follows: TGTGCCAGCAGCTCCGGGGGGAGCGAGAATGAGCAGTTCTTC. Protein: CASSSGGSENEQFF. This chain joins TRBV11-3 and TRBJ2-1, with TRBD2 identical over 7 bases. CDR1 is SGHNT and CDR2 is YENEEA in the germline V gene. The CDR3 extends over 14 amino acids. V shed 4 bases and J 7 bases; nucleotides not matched to a gene: 7.

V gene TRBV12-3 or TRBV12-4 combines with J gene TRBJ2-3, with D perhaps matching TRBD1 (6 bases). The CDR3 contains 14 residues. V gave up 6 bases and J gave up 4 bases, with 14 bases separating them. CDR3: CASRLTGMADTQYF. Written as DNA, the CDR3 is TGTGCCAGCAGATTAACAGGGATGGCAGATACGCAGTATTTT.

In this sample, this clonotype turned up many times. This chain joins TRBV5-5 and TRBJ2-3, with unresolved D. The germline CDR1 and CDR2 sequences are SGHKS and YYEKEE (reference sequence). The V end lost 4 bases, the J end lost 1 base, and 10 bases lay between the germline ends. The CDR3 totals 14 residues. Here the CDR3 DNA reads TGTGCCAGCAGCCCGACTCGGGGCACAGATACGCAGTATTTT. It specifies CASSPTRGTDTQYF.